Shown below are 13 T cell receptor beta chains from a single sample sequenced in a study of CD8 T cells in ankylosing spondylitis. TCRdb itself ran the 5' RACE reads through MiXCR, one entry per CDR3 protein. The data contain roughly 150,000 distinct CDR3 sequences, roughly a third of them seen just once; the ten biggest clones take up approximately 5.9%. Sequenced sample: synovial fluid, either unsorted or a sorted T cell fraction (not recorded which). The receptors originated from a male donor with ankylosing spondylitis.

This clonotype was counted a few times. This chain links TRBV9 with TRBJ2-7, with D possibly being TRBD1 (5 bases). This CDR3 contains 14 residues. The V and J ends lost 4 bases and 4 bases respectively, with 15 bases between them. Germline assignment: CDR1 SGDLS and CDR2 YYNGEE. CDR3 nucleotides: TGTGCCAGCAGCCTAGACAGCGAGTTATACGAGCAGTACTTC. Encoded protein: CASSLDSELYEQYF.

This clonotype was observed a single time. The chain employs TRBV12-3 or TRBV12-4 and TRBJ1-2, with TRBD1 as a possible D gene (6 bases). This CDR3 spans 13 amino acids. The V and J ends lost 2 bases and 8 bases respectively, with 12 bases between them. CDR3 region: CASSLRGAEGYTF. CDR3 sequence (DNA): TGTGCCAGCAGTTTACGGGGGGCGGAAGGCTACACCTTC.

The chain links TRBV3-1 to TRBJ1-6, with a tentative D call TRBD1 (5 bases). There are 14 residues in the CDR3. V shed 1 base and J shed 4 bases, with 5 bases lying between them. The V gene's germline CDR1 is LGHDT and CDR2 YNNKEL (reference sequence). CDR3 DNA: TGTGCCAGCAGCCAAGGGACATATAATTCACCCCTCCACTTT. Its translation: CASSQGTYNSPLHF.

Ten or more counts support this clonotype. The genes are TRBV4-2 and TRBJ1-6; D is uncertain. Germline assignment: CDR1 LGHNA and CDR2 YNFKEQ. Trimming pared 1 base from V and 6 bases from J, leaving 16 bases between. This CDR3 comprises 17 residues. The CDR3 coding sequence is TGTGCCAGCAGCCAAGTCGAGGAAGGGCGCGGTAATTCACCCCTCCACTTT. Amino acids: CASSQVEEGRGNSPLHF.

Only a few counts were recorded for this clonotype. The chain uses TRBV10-1 and TRBJ2-2; D gene uncertain. Deletions cut 0 bases from V and 6 bases from J, with 8 bases between. The CDR3 is made up of 14 amino acids. Per the germline V gene, CDR1 is WNHNN and CDR2 is SYGVQD (reference sequence). CDR3 protein: CASSESKGPGELFF. CDR3 coding DNA: TGCGCCAGCAGTGAGTCCAAAGGACCCGGGGAGCTGTTTTTT.

Only one count was recorded for this clonotype. The rearrangement links TRBV9 to TRBJ2-3, with 9 bases that match TRBD2. V lost 0 bases to trimming and J lost 2 bases; unmatched junction nucleotides: 1. This CDR3 region has 15 residues. From germline, CDR1 is SGDLS and CDR2 YYNGEE. In DNA, the CDR3 is TGTGCCAGCAGCGTAGTAGCGGGGGACACAGATACGCAGTATTTT. Its protein is CASSVVAGDTDTQYF.

The table lists this clonotype with many counts. The CDR3 DNA reads as TGTGCCAGCAGTGAGGGCAGTTGGGGAAACACTGAAGCTTTCTTT. It encodes CASSEGSWGNTEAFF. The chain carries TRBV6-1 and TRBJ1-1; D not certain. V was pared by 3 bases and J by 2 bases, with 13 bases between. Germline CDR1 and CDR2: MNHNS and SASEGT. The CDR3 is 15 residues long.

This clonotype was observed a handful of times. The V gene is TRBV20-1, the J gene TRBJ2-7, with TRBD1 matching over 9 bases. J gave up 4 bases and V 5 bases, and 9 bases lay outside the gene matches. The CDR3 contains 14 residues. The germline V gene encodes CDR1 DFQATT and CDR2 SNEGSKA (reference sequence). The CDR3 nucleotides are TGCAGTGCTGTGGGGGGACAGGGAGTGTACGAGCAGTACTTC. The encoded protein is CSAVGGQGVYEQYF.

This clonotype was observed a handful of times. For the CDR3, the DNA is TGTGCCAGCAGCCACCCCACGGGTAGCGGGAGGTTGGGCGAGCAGTACTTC. Its protein is CASSHPTGSGRLGEQYF. The chain uses TRBV3-1 and TRBJ2-7, with 10 bases that match TRBD2. The CDR3 spans 17 residues. V dropped 3 bases and J dropped 6; count of bases not matched to a gene: 14. CDR1 and CDR2 (germline): LGHDT, YNNKEL (reference sequence).

In this sample, this clonotype turned up many times. V usage is TRBV5-1 and J usage is TRBJ2-3; 10 nucleotides align to TRBD2. Germline V gene data show CDR1 as SGHRS and CDR2 as YFSETQ. V shed 0 bases and J 4 bases; nucleotides not matched to a gene: 5. This CDR3 is built from 16 residues. DNA of the CDR3: TGCGCCAGCAGCTTGGAGGGACTAGCGCGTGCAGATACGCAGTATTTT. Encoded protein: CASSLEGLARADTQYF.

This clonotype was seen only a few times. The rearrangement uses TRBV3-1 and TRBJ1-4, with a possible D match to TRBD1 (5 bases). CDR1 LGHDT and CDR2 YNNKEL come from the germline V gene (reference sequence). The length of the CDR3 is 17 residues. Trimming removed 4 bases at V and 7 bases at J, with 22 bases between. CDR3 coding DNA: TGTGCCAGCAGCCCCGGGAGGGCCCGCTCTGGGGGTGAAAAACTGTTTTTT. Translation: CASSPGRARSGGEKLFF.

This chain joins TRBV12-3 or TRBV12-4 and TRBJ1-1, with a weak D call TRBD1 (5 bases). CDR3 size: 17 residues. V was pared by 5 bases and J by 0 bases, with 19 bases between. The chain's CDR3 is CASSDRKVNYMNTEAFF. The CDR3, as DNA: TGTGCCAGCAGTGACAGAAAAGTGAACTACATGAACACTGAAGCTTTCTTT.

In this sample, this clonotype turned up a few times. The chain has TRBV11-2 and TRBJ2-1; TRBD2 matches at 11 bases. Germline loops: CDR1 SGHAT, CDR2 FQNNGV. The length of the CDR3 is 16 residues. Trimming took 1 base from V and 7 from J; bases not matched to a gene: 6. The CDR3 DNA reads TGTGCCAGCAGCTTAGGTGTAGCGGGGGGGTTAAATGAGCAGTTCTTC. It is translated as CASSLGVAGGLNEQFF.